Listed here are 9 T cell receptor beta chains from one sample, sequenced in a study of molecular identifiers for immune sequencing clone quantification. TCRdb re-called the PCR reads with MiXCR, one entry per CDR3 protein. The data hold fewer than 9,000 distinct CDR3 sequences, with 33% observed a single time. Sequencing was done on a sample of naive CD8+ T cells from blood, with Jurkat cell RNA spiked in. Subset defined: FACS-sorted CD8+CD4-CCR7+CD45RA+ naive T cells. The receptors stem from a human donor in good health. Some libraries in this study had Jurkat cell RNA spiked in.

The chain employs TRBV27 and TRBJ1-5; D not resolved. The V end lost 6 bases, the J end lost 5 bases, and 11 bases lay between the germline ends. CDR3 length equals 13 residues. Looked up from germline, CDR1 is MNHEY and CDR2 is SMNVEV (reference sequence). CDR3 protein: CASRHGSDQPQHF. The CDR3 coding sequence is TGTGCCAGCAGGCACGGGAGCGATCAGCCCCAGCATTTT.

This clonotype was recorded a few times. The chain recombines TRBV28 with TRBJ2-1; 9 bases agree with TRBD2. The germline gives CDR1 MDHEN, CDR2 SYDVKM. The CDR3 runs 14 residues. J lost 9 bases, V lost 6 bases, and 9 bases had no gene match. As DNA, the CDR3 is TGTGCCAGCAGGGAACCGAGCGGGAGGAGTGAGCAGTTCTTC. As protein: CASREPSGRSEQFF.

This clonotype has a single count. CDR3 nucleotides: TGTGCCAGCAGCAGGGGTCCGGAGGGGTCCGTAGAGACCCAGTACTTC. This sequence encodes CASSRGPEGSVETQYF. This chain links TRBV21-1 with TRBJ2-5; TRBD2 reflects the table's D call only, with no check against the DNA. TRBV21-1 is a pseudogene locus. CDR3 length equals 16 residues.

The chain links TRBV11-3 to TRBJ2-1, with 8 bases matching TRBD2. The CDR3 sequence is 13 residues long. V lost 4 bases, J lost 13 bases, and 9 bases stayed unmatched. Germline V gives CDR1 SGHNT, CDR2 YENEEA. The CDR3 spells CASSSLSAGDQFF. CDR3 sequence (DNA): TGTGCCAGCAGCTCCCTATCAGCGGGAGACCAGTTCTTC.

This clonotype was seen a single time. A much larger clone differs from this one at a single base, so this may be a read error. The chain recombines TRBV28 with TRBJ2-7; D is unresolved. V gave up 6 bases and J gave up 9 bases, with 18 bases separating them. Germline-derived CDR1 and CDR2 are MDHEN and SYDVKM. The CDR3 spans 13 residues. CDR3 DNA: TGTGCCAGCAGCCGAGCCCAAATTCGCGGGCAGTACTTC. This gives the protein CASSRAQIRGQYF.

The chain links TRBV7-6 to TRBJ2-7, with a tentative D call TRBD2 (6 bases). In germline, CDR1 is SGHVS, CDR2 FNYEAQ. The CDR3 is made up of 12 amino acids. Trimming took off 5 bases at V and 6 bases at J, with 11 bases between the two ends. Here the CDR3 DNA reads TGTGCCAGCAGCGTAGGAGGGGTCGAGCAGTACTTC. Its protein product is CASSVGGVEQYF.

This clonotype appeared a few times. This sequence joins TRBV6-2 or TRBV6-3 and TRBJ2-3; D might be TRBD2 (5 bases). This CDR3 is 19 amino acids long. V lost 3 bases to trimming and J lost 2 bases, with 24 bases between them. The germline V gene encodes CDR1 MNHEY and CDR2 SVGEGT. The CDR3 DNA is TGTGCCAGCAGTTATGAGGTTGCGTCGGCGGACTGGCACACAGATACGCAGTATTTT. Translating it yields CASSYEVASADWHTDTQYF.

A note on this clonotype: A much larger clone is a single base away; this may be a read error. The rearrangement links TRBV7-2 to TRBJ2-1; 9 bases line up with TRBD2. The CDR3 is made up of 14 amino acids. The germline V gene encodes CDR1 SGHTA and CDR2 FQGNSA. The CDR3 region is CASIGTSSYNEQIF. In DNA form, the CDR3 reads TGTGCCAGCATAGGGACTAGCTCCTACAATGAGCAGATCTTC.

V usage is TRBV19 and J usage is TRBJ2-1; weak D call: TRBD2 (5 bases). The CDR3 length is 13 residues. CDR1 LNHDA and CDR2 SQIVND come from the germline V gene (reference sequence). Trimming took 8 bases from V and 5 from J, leaving 13 bases between them. CDR3 nucleotides: TGTGCCAGTTCCTGGACTCGTAACAATGAGCAGTTCTTC. This codes for CASSWTRNNEQFF.